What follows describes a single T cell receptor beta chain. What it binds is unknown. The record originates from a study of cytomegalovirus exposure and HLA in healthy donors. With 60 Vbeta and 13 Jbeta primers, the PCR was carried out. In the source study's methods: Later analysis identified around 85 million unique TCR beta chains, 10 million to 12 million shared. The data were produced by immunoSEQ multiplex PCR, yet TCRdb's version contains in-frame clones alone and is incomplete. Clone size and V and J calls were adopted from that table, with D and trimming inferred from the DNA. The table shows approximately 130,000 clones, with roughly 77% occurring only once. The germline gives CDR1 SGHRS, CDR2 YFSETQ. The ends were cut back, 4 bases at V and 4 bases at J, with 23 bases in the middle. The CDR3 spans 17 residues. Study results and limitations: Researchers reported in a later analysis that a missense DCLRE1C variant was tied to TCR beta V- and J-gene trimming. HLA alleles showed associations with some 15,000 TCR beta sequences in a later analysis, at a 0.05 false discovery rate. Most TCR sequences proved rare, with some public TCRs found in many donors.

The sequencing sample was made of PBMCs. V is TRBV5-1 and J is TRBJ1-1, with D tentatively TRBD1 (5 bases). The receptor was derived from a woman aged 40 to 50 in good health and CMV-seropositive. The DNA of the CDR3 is TGCGCCAGCAGCCCTATCCCGTGGGGGGGACTGAGCACTGAAGCTTTCTTT. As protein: CASSPIPWGGLSTEAFF.